Below are 20 T cell receptor beta chains sequenced from a single sample in a study of cytomegalovirus exposure and HLA in healthy donors. The assay was immunoSEQ multiplex PCR, and TCRdb's table has in-frame clones only and misses some. The table has 110,000 to 150,000 clones, approximately 94% seen once. The sample comprised PBMCs. Every receptor here comes from a man between 18 and 29 years old in good health and CMV-seropositive.

J is TRBJ1-3 and V is TRBV10-3; D might be TRBD1 (6 bases). Germline CDR1 ENHRY, CDR2 SYGVKD. The CDR3 is 16 amino acids. V was shortened by 4 bases and J by 2 bases, with 15 bases between the two germline ends. The CDR3 nucleotides read TGTGCCATCAGTGCAGGACAGATCCTGGCTGGAAACACCATATATTTT. Translated: CAISAGQILAGNTIYF.

This chain uses TRBV28 with TRBJ2-7; 7 bases are a match to TRBD2. This CDR3 is built from 13 residues. Per the germline V gene, CDR1 is MDHEN and CDR2 is SYDVKM. The J segment lost 2 bases and the V segment lost 6 bases, leaving 4 bases of the junction unmatched. DNA of the CDR3: TGTGCCAGCAGCCGACTAGCTCCCTACGAGCAGTACTTC. This encodes CASSRLAPYEQYF. The full variable domain, its missing parts supplied by reference TRBV28 and TRBJ2-7, is DVKVTQSSRYLVKRTGEKVFLECVQDMDHENMFWYRQDPGLGLRLIYFSYDVKMKEKGDIPEGYSVSREKKERFSLILESASTNQTSMYLCASSRLAPYEQYFGPGTRLTVT.

This chain connects TRBV5-1 to TRBJ1-2, with 9 bases aligning to TRBD1. Trimming cost V 4 bases and J 4 bases; bases outside gene matches: 8. Germline-derived CDR1 and CDR2 are SGHRS and YFSETQ. This CDR3 comprises 15 residues. The CDR3 reads CASSPGDRVVYGYTF. In DNA form, the CDR3 reads TGCGCCAGCAGCCCGGGGGACAGGGTAGTCTATGGCTACACCTTC.

The V call is TRBV27, the J call TRBJ2-3; TRBD1 aligns across 9 bases. Losses at the gene ends were 8 bases for V and 6 bases for J; bases not matched to a gene: 6. CDR3 length: 13 residues. Germline lookup yields CDR1 MNHEY and CDR2 SMNVEV (reference sequence). The CDR3 coding sequence is TGTGCCAGCTGGGGGACAGGGCTGGATACGCAGTATTTT. The encoded protein is CASWGTGLDTQYF.

The gene calls are TRBV10-3 and TRBJ2-7, with 9 bases matching TRBD2. CDR1 is ENHRY, CDR2 SYGVKD, per germline. The CDR3 consists of 14 residues. After removal of 5 bases from V and 2 bases from J, the junction contained 4 bases not matched to a gene. The chain's CDR3 is CAISKGLAAYEQYF. In DNA, the CDR3 is TGTGCCATCAGTAAGGGACTAGCAGCCTACGAGCAGTACTTC.

This chain joins TRBV6-1 and TRBJ2-1, with 8 bases aligning to TRBD2. The CDR3 covers 13 residues. V was clipped by 8 bases and J by 7 bases; unmatched bases: 7. Germline CDR1 is MNHNS and CDR2 is SASEGT. The CDR3 loop reads CASPREVGNEQFF. The CDR3 DNA reads TGTGCCAGCCCGCGGGAGGTGGGTAATGAGCAGTTCTTC.

The genes are TRBV5-1 and TRBJ1-2; 8 bases map to TRBD1. The CDR3 runs 14 residues. Germline-derived CDR1 and CDR2 are SGHRS and YFSETQ. The ends lost 4 bases at V and 7 bases at J; junction bases unmatched: 9. The CDR3 DNA sequence: TGCGCCAGCAGCCCAACAACAGGGGGAGGTGGCTACACCTTC. Translating gives CASSPTTGGGGYTF.

V and J are TRBV19 and TRBJ1-1, with D perhaps TRBD1 (6 bases). Trimming pared 7 bases from V and 8 bases from J, leaving 20 bases between. The CDR3 is made up of 14 amino acids. The germline CDR1 and CDR2 sequences are LNHDA and SQIVND (reference sequence). Written as DNA, the CDR3 is TGTGCCAGTACCACCCTAGGGGGAATAGTAGAAGCTTTCTTT. Encoded protein: CASTTLGGIVEAFF.

The rearrangement joins TRBV13 to TRBJ2-7, with 10 bases that match TRBD1. The V gene's germline CDR1 is PRHDT and CDR2 FYEKMQ (reference sequence). The J segment lost 2 bases and the V segment lost 3 bases, leaving 1 base of the junction unmatched. The CDR3 sequence is 14 residues long. The CDR3 is CASSLGQGPYEQYF. The CDR3 nucleotides read TGTGCCAGCAGCTTGGGACAGGGGCCCTACGAGCAGTACTTC.

This chain links TRBV28 with TRBJ1-4; D possibly corresponds to TRBD1 (5 bases). V lost 7 bases to trimming and J lost 3 bases, with 9 bases between them. The CDR3 consists of 13 residues. CDR1 is MDHEN, CDR2 SYDVKM, per germline. CDR3: CASTDRPNEKLFF. Written as DNA, the CDR3 is TGTGCCAGCACAGACAGACCTAATGAAAAACTGTTTTTT. Looking up the rest from reference TRBV28 and TRBJ1-4 gives the full variable domain: DVKVTQSSRYLVKRTGEKVFLECVQDMDHENMFWYRQDPGLGLRLIYFSYDVKMKEKGDIPEGYSVSREKKERFSLILESASTNQTSMYLCASTDRPNEKLFFGSGTQLSVL.

V gene TRBV6-5 combines with J gene TRBJ2-7; TRBD1 matches at 7 bases. Germline V gene data show CDR1 as MNHEY and CDR2 as SVGAGI. After removal of 10 bases from V and 5 bases from J, the junction contained 8 bases not matched to a gene. This CDR3 comprises 12 residues. The CDR3 spells CATETGSNEQYF. The CDR3 nucleotides are TGTGCCACAGAGACAGGGTCAAACGAGCAGTACTTC.

The genes are TRBV27 and TRBJ2-7; unclear D gene. This CDR3 is built from 14 residues. Germline V gene sequence: CDR1 MNHEY, CDR2 SMNVEV (reference sequence). Trimming shortened V by 4 bases and J by 0 bases, and 10 bases separated the two germline ends. CDR3 sequence reads: CASSSHEFSYEQYF. The CDR3 DNA reads as TGTGCCAGCAGTTCCCACGAGTTCTCCTACGAGCAGTACTTC.

The gene calls are TRBV10-3 and TRBJ2-1; D is uncertain. Germline loops: CDR1 ENHRY, CDR2 SYGVKD. V was pared by 9 bases and J by 1 base, with 13 bases between. The CDR3 runs 14 residues. CDR3 sequence: CAIAITVSYNEQFF. The CDR3 coding sequence is TGTGCCATTGCTATAACGGTATCCTACAATGAGCAGTTCTTC.

This sequence joins TRBV29-1 and TRBJ1-5; 9 bases match TRBD1. The germline gives CDR1 SQVTM, CDR2 ANQGSEA. The CDR3 extends over 13 amino acids. The V and J ends lost 6 bases and 3 bases, in that order; junction bases with no gene match: 3. The CDR3 DNA sequence: TGCAGCGTAAGGACAGGGGCCAATCAGCCCCAGCATTTT. Its protein product is CSVRTGANQPQHF. Complete variable domain (other parts from reference TRBV29-1 and TRBJ1-5): SAVISQKPSRDICQRGTSLTIQCQVDSQVTMMFWYRQQPGQSLTLIATANQGSEATYESGFVIDKFPISRPNLTFSTLTVSNMSPEDSSIYLCSVRTGANQPQHFGDGTRLSIL.

The chain uses TRBV7-8 and TRBJ2-7, with unresolved D. V shed 5 bases and J shed 1 base, with 12 bases lying between them. The germline V gene encodes CDR1 SGHVS and CDR2 FQNEAQ. The CDR3 is 14 amino acids. DNA for the CDR3: TGTGCCAGCAGCCCCCAGACTGTTTCCTACGAGCAGTACTTC. This gives the protein CASSPQTVSYEQYF.

This clone appeared once. The chain is built from TRBV7-2 and TRBJ2-7; TRBD2 is a possible D gene (6 bases). The CDR3 totals 14 residues. V lost 4 bases, J lost 1 base, and 11 bases lay in between. Germline CDR1 reads SGHTA; CDR2 reads FQGNSA. In nucleotides, the CDR3 is TGTGCCAGCAGCTCCGGGACTGGATCCTACGAGCAGTACTTC. Translation: CASSSGTGSYEQYF.

The chain has TRBV29-1 and TRBJ1-1; the match to TRBD1 covers 7 bases. Germline loops: CDR1 SQVTM, CDR2 ANQGSEA. The J segment lost 1 base and the V segment lost 7 bases, leaving 3 bases of the junction unmatched. This CDR3 comprises 12 residues. CDR3 sequence: CSGGQPNTEAFF. Here the CDR3 DNA reads TGCAGCGGGGGACAGCCGAACACTGAAGCTTTCTTT.

The chain employs TRBV7-2 and TRBJ2-3; 12 nucleotides align to TRBD2. The CDR3 spans 15 residues. Germline V lookup: CDR1 SGHTA, CDR2 FQGNSA. V shed 1 base and J 7 bases; nucleotides not matched to a gene: 3. CDR3: CASSLGLAGGYTQYF. CDR3 in DNA: TGTGCCAGCAGCTTAGGGCTAGCGGGAGGGTATACGCAGTATTTT. The full variable domain, with the rest looked up from reference TRBV7-2 and TRBJ2-3, is GAGVSQSPSNKVTEKGKDVELRCDPISGHTALYWYRQSLGQGLEFLIYFQGNSAPDKSGLPSDRFSAERTGGSVSTLTIQRTQQEDSAVYLCASSLGLAGGYTQYFGPGTRLTVL.

This chain uses TRBV13 with TRBJ2-7, with a weak D call TRBD1 (6 bases). The length of the CDR3 is 15 residues. V was pared by 5 bases and J by 3 bases, with 17 bases between. Per germline, CDR1 PRHDT and CDR2 FYEKMQ (reference sequence). The CDR3: CASSPRQDSHYEQYF. The DNA of the CDR3 is TGTGCCAGCAGCCCCCGACAGGATAGCCACTACGAGCAGTACTTC. The full variable domain, completed using reference TRBV13 and TRBJ2-7, is AAGVIQSPRHLIKEKRETATLKCYPIPRHDTVYWYQQGPGQDPQFLISFYEKMQSDKGSIPDRFSAQQFSDYHSELNMSSLELGDSALYFCASSPRQDSHYEQYFGPGTRLTVT.

The chain combines TRBV6-1 with TRBJ2-7; D possibly corresponds to TRBD1 (5 bases). The V and J ends lost 2 bases and 3 bases respectively, with 14 bases between them. Germline loops: CDR1 MNHNS, CDR2 SASEGT. The CDR3 loop spans 15 amino acids. For the CDR3, the DNA is TGTGCCAGCAGTGAATTTGGGCAGGGATACTACGAGCAGTACTTC. This codes for CASSEFGQGYYEQYF.